Following are 5 T cell receptor beta chains from one sample sequenced in a study of T cell repertoires in cytomegalovirus infection. MiXCR, applied by TCRdb to the reads, yields one record per CDR3 protein. The sample carries tens of thousands of distinct CDR3 sequences, approximately 24% recorded once. Their cognate antigens are unknown. The starting material was CD8+ T cells from cultured PBMCs, obtained from culture after CMV antigen stimulation. These receptors were collected from a human donor in good health (CMV status not recorded). Some clones in this sample may be carry-over from other donors' samples.

This clonotype showed up many times. The chain employs TRBV7-9 and TRBJ2-1; D gene unclear. Germline-derived CDR1 and CDR2 are SEHNR and FQNEAQ (reference sequence). CDR3 length equals 14 residues. Trimming removed 6 bases from V and 2 bases from J, with 11 bases in between. CDR3 bases: TGTGCCAGCAGGTATATCGCCCCCTACAATGAGCAGTTCTTC. It translates to CASRYIAPYNEQFF. The full variable domain, rest sourced from reference TRBV7-9 and TRBJ2-1, is DTGVSQNPRHKITKRGQNVTFRCDPISEHNRLYWYRQTLGQGPEFLTYFQNEAQLEKSRLLSDRFSAERPKGSFSTLEIQRTEQGDSAMYLCASRYIAPYNEQFFGPGTRLTVL.

The V gene is TRBV12-3 or TRBV12-4, the J gene TRBJ2-6; TRBD1 might be the D (6 bases). CDR3 length equals 16 residues. Deletions cut 6 bases from V and 4 bases from J, with 16 bases between. The CDR3 spells CASSDVGAEGANVLTF. CDR3 nucleotides: TGTGCCAGCAGCGACGTGGGGGCGGAGGGGGCCAACGTCCTGACTTTC.

This clonotype has ten or more counts. The genes are TRBV15 and TRBJ2-2; weak D call: TRBD1 (5 bases). The germline CDR1 and CDR2 sequences are LNHNV and YYDKDF (reference sequence). CDR3 size: 13 residues. The ends were cut back, 1 base at V and 6 bases at J, with 6 bases in the middle. The CDR3: CATSRAGPGELFF. The CDR3 DNA reads TGTGCCACCAGCAGAGCAGGGCCCGGGGAGCTGTTTTTT.

This chain joins TRBV4-3 and TRBJ2-1, with TRBD2 identical over 9 bases. V lost 1 base and J lost 8; bases outside the gene matches: 9. Looked up from germline, CDR1 is LGHNA and CDR2 is YSLEER. This CDR3 spans 16 amino acids. The CDR3 loop is CASSQAMGGRAYEQFF. The DNA of the CDR3 is TGCGCCAGCAGCCAAGCCATGGGCGGGAGGGCGTATGAGCAGTTCTTC.

Worth noting for this clonotype: A much larger clonotype is one base distant, so this may be a read error. The chain has TRBV6-5 and TRBJ1-3; D is undetermined. Germline CDR1 and CDR2: MNHEY and SVGAGI. The CDR3 contains 12 residues. The V and J ends lost 7 bases and 0 bases respectively, with 4 bases between them. CDR3 amino acids: CASISSGNTIYF. The CDR3 nucleotides are TGTGCCAGCATCAGCTCTGGAAACACCATATATTTT.